This T cell receptor beta chain stems from a study of Ad26.COV2.S vaccination and SARS-CoV-2 variants (dated by TCRdb to the early 2020s). In the study overall: Donors in the vaccine arm were drawn from COV1001, a multicentre, randomized, double-blind, placebo-controlled phase I-IIa trial testing Ad26.COV2.S in healthy adults. The specificity and breadth of SARS-CoV-2-reactive T cell receptors after Ad26.COV2.S vaccination were assessed by TCRbeta repertoire sequencing. Participants in the trial were split at random into five groups of five each, receiving low-dose or high-dose Ad26.COV2.S once or twice, or else placebo on both occasions. A total of around 32 samples were included in the TCR-sequenced set, comprising around 19 Ad26.COV2.S vaccine recipients, 5 placebo recipients and 8 SARS-CoV-2 convalescent individuals. Ad26.COV2.S was administered intramuscularly at 5 x 10^10 or 1 x 10^11 viral particles, either as a single shot or as two shots given 56 days apart. Investigators remained blinded to trial group allocation during experiments and outcome assessment.

This clone occurred a few times. Its specific antigen is unknown. No base-level quality is on record; no much larger clone is a single base apart. The immunoSEQ Assay was used to sequence TCRbeta CDR3 regions. After extraction, genomic DNA underwent amplification by bias-controlled multiplex PCR, followed by high-throughput sequencing. The original methods were these. To quantify the absolute abundance of every unique TCRbeta CDR3 region, sequences were collapsed and filtered. Usable DNA was measured by amplifying reference genes present in all nucleated cells, and TCRbeta template counts were normalized to that usable DNA to estimate T cell fraction. Repertoire TCRs were annotated as SARS-CoV-2-specific when V gene, CDR3 amino acid sequence and J gene were exactly matched to a known reactive TCR set. MIRA supplied the reference SARS-CoV-2 TCR set, which was filtered for enrichment in COVID-19-positive ImmuneCODE repertoires so that public or cross-reactive TCRs were removed. Drawing on the MIRA antigens, annotated TCRs were analysed further at the level of specific ORF or position within ORF. Breadth was defined as annotated unique rearrangements over total unique productive rearrangements; depth was the summed frequency of those rearrangements. TCR breadth was compared between groups using two-sided Wilcoxon rank-sum tests. TCRdb took over this immuneACCESS table, retaining in-frame rearrangements with V and J assigned. Such tables are incomplete; in checked studies, under half of the missing clones stem from an unresolved V gene, and the remainder is unexplained. V and J calls and clone size follow that table, whereas D and trimming were derived from the DNA. This sample lists some 290,000 clones; approximately 86% were detected once. Approximately 2.2% of the sample lies in the top ten.

As encoded in the germline V gene (reference sequence), CDR1 is SEHNR while CDR2 is FQNEAQ. V is shortened by 1 base, J by 9 bases, and the region joining them spans 16 bases. The CDR3 sequence holds 16 residues, the cysteine and phenylalanine included. The CDR3 DNA has 48 bases and is translated from base 1. The treatment or condition label here, explained by the study, means: around 19 received Ad26.COV2.S at low or high dose, single or two shots; several received placebo; per-sample allocation not given. For vaccine and placebo recipients, repertoires were sequenced using samples collected on day 63 after the first injection. Between 29 July and 7 August 2020, Cohort 1b enrolled approximately 26 adults aged 18-55 years at one site in Boston, USA. Ad26.COV2.S consisted of a replication-incompetent adenovirus type 26 vector by which a prefusion-stabilized SARS-CoV-2 spike protein from the original Wuhan strain was expressed.

Here is what the overall study found, with its caveats: Non-spike TCR breadth was comparable between vaccine and placebo recipients, consistent with the vaccine containing only spike. Higher spike-specific TCR breadth was observed in Ad26.COV2.S recipients than in placebo recipients (P = 0.0014). According to the authors, total T cell responses may have been underestimated by the TCR breadth and depth analyses. The study lacked the statistical power to compare responses across vaccine doses or regimens. After vaccination, spike-specific CD8+ and CD4+ T cell responses were reported to show substantial breadth.

Recombination linked TRBV7-9 to TRBJ1-6; tentative D gene TRBD1, with 6 bases matching. The receptor was derived from a person between 18 and 60 years old who received the Ad26.COV2.S COVID-19 vaccine or a placebo. The sample here was peripheral blood, taken in a trial of Ad26.COV2.S vaccine versus placebo. The CDR3 reads CASSLGSKGGGSPLHF. In nucleotides, the sequence is TGTGCCAGCAGCTTAGGATCGAAGGGGGGAGGTTCACCCCTCCACTTT.